One sample yielded the 27 T cell receptor beta chains listed below, sequenced in a study of blood T cells in healthy people across ages. A J-beta primer mix and a sample-barcoded 5' primer were used in a second PCR of about 6 to 12 cycles. TCRdb passed the 5' RACE reads through MiXCR, listing each CDR3 protein once. Among hundreds of thousands of distinct CDR3 sequences listed, roughly 25% were seen once. The same data also went into a second study, on T cells of mothers and their children.

Sequenced material: blood. The receptor set was obtained from a boy aged 10-17 years in good health.

The CDR3 nucleotides are TGTGCCAGCAGCCCCGGCAGGGTTGGAAACACCATATATTTT. Translated: CASSPGRVGNTIYF. The chain combines TRBV7-9 with TRBJ1-3; maybe TRBD1 (5 bases). The germline CDR1 and CDR2 sequences are SEHNR and FQNEAQ (reference sequence). V lost 5 bases and J 3 bases, leaving 11 bases between the germline ends. This CDR3 is 14 amino acids long.

This clonotype was observed a handful of times. Because the CDR3 is missing its conserved closing phenylalanine or tryptophan, this is likely a read error. The rearrangement links TRBV28 to TRBJ2-7; no clear D gene. The CDR3 is 13 amino acids. CDR1 MDHEN and CDR2 SYDVKM come from the germline V gene. V dropped 7 bases and J dropped 3 bases, with 13 bases sitting between them. CDR3 protein: CASKGRRIYEQYL. The CDR3 DNA reads as TGTGCCAGCAAAGGTCGGAGAATCTACGAGCAGTACCTC.

V gene TRBV5-6 combines with J gene TRBJ1-6, with D possibly TRBD1 on 6 matching bases. V was shortened by 4 bases and J by 6 bases, with 11 bases between the two germline ends. The germline V gene has CDR1 SGHDT and CDR2 YYEEEE. This CDR3 is 14 amino acids long. CDR3 residues: CASSVDSFNSPLHF. The CDR3 bases are TGTGCCAGCAGCGTGGACAGTTTTAATTCACCCCTCCACTTT.

The CDR3 reads CASSQEYRSGSGETQYF. As DNA, the CDR3 is TGCGCCAGCAGCCAAGAATACCGGAGTGGGTCGGGAGAGACCCAGTACTTC. The rearrangement links TRBV4-1 to TRBJ2-5; D remains unclear. Germline CDR1 is MGHRA and CDR2 is YSYEKL. The CDR3 spans 17 residues. V lost 0 bases, J lost 4 bases, and 18 bases lay in between.

This clonotype was seen ten or more times. The chain is built from TRBV6-1 and TRBJ2-1, with D perhaps matching TRBD2 (6 bases). Per the germline V gene, CDR1 is MNHNS and CDR2 is SASEGT. V lost 5 bases and J 2 bases, leaving 19 bases between the germline ends. The CDR3 loop spans 17 amino acids. The CDR3 loop reads CASSTRRARGAYNEQFF. In DNA form, the CDR3 reads TGTGCCAGCAGTACCCGAAGGGCGCGGGGAGCCTACAATGAGCAGTTCTTC.

This rearrangement joins TRBV4-3 to TRBJ2-7, with D possibly being TRBD1 (6 bases). The ends were cut back, 0 bases at V and 2 bases at J, with 11 bases in the middle. Germline CDR1 is LGHNA and CDR2 is YSLEER. This CDR3 contains 15 residues. The CDR3 reads CASSQDDGTPYEQYF. The CDR3 nucleotides read TGCGCCAGCAGCCAAGATGACGGGACACCCTACGAGCAGTACTTC.

This clonotype was observed a handful of times. The chain recombines TRBV12-3 or TRBV12-4 with TRBJ1-4; 10 nucleotides line up with TRBD1. J lost 6 bases, V lost 4 bases, and 5 bases had no gene match. The CDR3 sequence is 15 residues long. The DNA of the CDR3 is TGTGCCAGCAGTTCCCGACAGGGGGCCGATGAAAAACTGTTTTTT. Its translation is CASSSRQGADEKLFF.

Points on this clonotype: Mismatch with germline at one junction end may stem from a read error. This chain uses TRBV7-7 with TRBJ2-1; a possible D gene is TRBD1 (6 bases). The germline CDR1 and CDR2 sequences are SSHAT and FNYEAQ (reference sequence). This CDR3 has 12 amino acids. CDR3 amino acids: CASSSIGGEQFF. For the CDR3, the DNA is TGTGCTAGCAGCTCAATAGGGGGTGAGCAGTTCTTC.

V gene TRBV27 combines with J gene TRBJ2-2; D is undetermined. V gave up 4 bases and J gave up 6 bases, with 6 bases separating them. The CDR3 runs 12 residues. Germline V gene sequence: CDR1 MNHEY, CDR2 SMNVEV (reference sequence). Here the CDR3 DNA reads TGTGCCAGCAGTTGGCCTTCCGGGGAGCTGTTTTTT. It specifies CASSWPSGELFF.

The genes are TRBV9 and TRBJ1-6; the D is unclear. This CDR3 contains 16 residues. Germline CDR1 is SGDLS and CDR2 is YYNGEE. Deletions cut 4 bases from V and 5 bases from J, with 16 bases between. CDR3 region: CASSLDGVRHNSPLHF. CDR3 nucleotide sequence: TGTGCCAGCAGCTTAGACGGGGTTCGACATAATTCACCCCTCCACTTT. Based on the CDR3 plus reference TRBV9 and TRBJ1-6, the full variable domain is DSGVTQTPKHLITATGQRVTLRCSPRSGDLSVYWYQQSLDQGLQFLIQYYNGEERAKGNILERFSAQQFPDLHSELNLSSLELGDSALYFCASSLDGVRHNSPLHFGNGTRLTVT.

This chain's CDR3 is CASSQYKADTQYF. DNA for the CDR3: TGTGCCAGCAGCCAATATAAAGCAGATACGCAGTATTTT. The gene calls are TRBV14 and TRBJ2-3, with no clear D. This CDR3 contains 13 residues. Germline V CDR1 and CDR2: SGHDN, FVKESK. The V end was cut by 2 bases, the J end by 4 bases, with 7 bases between.

This clonotype was seen a handful of times. V is TRBV15 and J is TRBJ2-7, with TRBD1 matching over 9 bases. V trimming: 3 bases; J trimming: 2 bases; junction bases outside the gene matches: 5. Germline assignment: CDR1 LNHNV and CDR2 YYDKDF (reference sequence). This CDR3 is 15 amino acids long. The CDR3 loop is CATSSVGQGTYEQYF. The DNA of the CDR3 is TGTGCCACCAGCAGTGTGGGACAGGGAACCTACGAGCAGTACTTC.

This clonotype has only a few counts. V is TRBV20-1 and J is TRBJ1-4, with D tentatively TRBD1 (6 bases). Germline-derived CDR1 and CDR2 are DFQATT and SNEGSKA (reference sequence). This CDR3 comprises 16 residues. V was shortened by 1 base and J by 5 bases, with 17 bases between the two germline ends. The CDR3 region is CSARVGGAVENEKLFF. DNA of the CDR3: TGCAGTGCTAGAGTTGGGGGGGCTGTCGAGAATGAAAAACTGTTTTTT.

V gene TRBV7-9 combines with J gene TRBJ1-2; 11 nucleotides line up with TRBD1. Germline CDR1 is SEHNR and CDR2 is FQNEAQ (reference sequence). Trimming took 1 base from V and 7 from J; bases not matched to a gene: 8. The CDR3 is made up of 16 amino acids. In DNA, the CDR3 is TGTGCCAGCAGCTTAGTCCCGGGACAGGGGGTTGCTGGCTACACCTTC. It specifies CASSLVPGQGVAGYTF.

This chain joins TRBV13 and TRBJ2-3; D possibly corresponds to TRBD2 (6 bases). This CDR3 is built from 17 residues. Trimming took off 5 bases at V and 5 bases at J, with 23 bases between the two ends. In germline, CDR1 is PRHDT, CDR2 FYEKMQ (reference sequence). CDR3 residues: CASSGAGPIGVLDTQYF. The CDR3 bases are TGTGCCAGCAGCGGTGCGGGGCCGATCGGGGTCCTAGATACGCAGTATTTT.

The chain has TRBV28 and TRBJ1-5; 12 positions match TRBD1. Trimming cost V 6 bases and J 2 bases; bases outside gene matches: 8. The CDR3 spans 17 residues. Germline CDR1 MDHEN, CDR2 SYDVKM. The CDR3 DNA follows: TGTGCCAGCAGGGCCGGGACAGGGGGCGGTGGCAATCAGCCCCAGCATTTT. Protein: CASRAGTGGGGNQPQHF.

CDR3 protein: CASIKQEFYSNQPQHF. CDR3 nucleotides: TGTGCCAGCATTAAGCAGGAGTTCTATAGCAATCAGCCCCAGCATTTT. The chain recombines TRBV28 with TRBJ1-5; no clear D gene. There are 16 residues in the CDR3. CDR1 and CDR2 (germline): MDHEN, SYDVKM. The V end was cut by 7 bases, the J end by 0 bases, with 16 bases between.

This rearrangement joins TRBV19 to TRBJ1-1; 8 positions match TRBD1. This CDR3 region has 16 residues. After removal of 5 bases from V and 11 bases from J, the junction contained 19 bases not matched to a gene. Germline V gives CDR1 LNHDA, CDR2 SQIVND (reference sequence). The CDR3 DNA follows: TGTGCCAGTAGTTCCGGGACAGGTGTGGAGTGGCTGAGGGCTTTCTTT. Translation gives CASSSGTGVEWLRAFF.

The sample holds a few counts of this clonotype. CDR3 sequence reads: CTFKTGVYNEQFF. The CDR3 DNA follows: TGCACCTTCAAAACGGGGGTATACAATGAGCAGTTCTTC. The V and J genes are TRBV29-1 and TRBJ2-1, with D perhaps TRBD2 (6 bases). This CDR3 spans 13 amino acids. The germline CDR1 and CDR2 sequences are SQVTM and ANQGSEA.

The table lists this clonotype with a few counts. The chain uses TRBV3-1 and TRBJ2-1, with D possibly matching TRBD2 (5 bases). Deletions cut 4 bases from V and 5 bases from J, with 15 bases between. The germline V gene encodes CDR1 LGHDT and CDR2 YNNKEL (reference sequence). CDR3 length equals 15 residues. The CDR3 protein is CASSPRGRADNEQFF. CDR3 sequence (DNA): TGTGCCAGCAGCCCCCGCGGGCGGGCCGACAATGAGCAGTTCTTC.

This sequence joins TRBV5-6 and TRBJ2-2, with D hard to call. Trimming cost V 2 bases and J 6 bases, with 8 bases left between them. The CDR3 is made up of 13 amino acids. CDR1 and CDR2 (germline): SGHDT, YYEEEE. As DNA, the CDR3 is TGTGCCAGCAGCTTCATTGAGGCCGGGGAGCTGTTTTTT. It codes for CASSFIEAGELFF.

This chain uses TRBV29-1 with TRBJ2-1; D is perhaps TRBD2 (6 bases). V lost 5 bases and J lost 9, with 23 bases in between. The length of the CDR3 is 15 residues. The germline V gene encodes CDR1 SQVTM and CDR2 ANQGSEA. The chain's CDR3 is CSVIDGTPMRREQFF. The CDR3 nucleotides read TGCAGCGTTATAGACGGGACTCCGATGCGGCGTGAGCAGTTCTTC.

This clonotype was seen a handful of times. The CDR3 nucleotides are TGCGCCAGCGCTACGACTAGGGGGACTGAAGCTTTCTTT. Protein sequence: CASATTRGTEAFF. The chain links TRBV23-1 to TRBJ1-1, with a possible D match to TRBD1 (6 bases). TRBV23-1 is known as an ORF, though its function is uncertain. The CDR3 spans 13 residues. V shed 8 bases and J shed 5 bases, with 15 bases lying between them.

This clonotype was seen more than once but under ten times. This chain uses TRBV5-6 with TRBJ2-3; possible D gene TRBD2, 6 bases. The V gene's germline CDR1 is SGHDT and CDR2 YYEEEE. V dropped 4 bases and J dropped 3 bases, with 21 bases sitting between them. The CDR3 loop spans 17 amino acids. Here the CDR3 DNA reads TGTGCCAGCAGCGAGGCCATTGGGGAGGTCACGACAGATACGCAGTATTTT. Translating it yields CASSEAIGEVTTDTQYF.

This clonotype has just a few counts. This rearrangement joins TRBV7-8 to TRBJ2-2, with D possibly matching TRBD1 (6 bases). The CDR3 is 13 residues long. Trimming stripped 6 bases from V and 3 bases from J, with 8 bases between. Germline V gene sequence: CDR1 SGHVS, CDR2 FQNEAQ. For the CDR3, the DNA is TGTGCCAGCAGACAGGGTTACACCGGGGAGCTGTTTTTT. Amino acids: CASRQGYTGELFF.

The chain links TRBV25-1 to TRBJ1-1; tentative D call: TRBD1 (5 bases). The germline V gene has CDR1 MGHDK and CDR2 SYGVNS. The ends were cut back, 3 bases at V and 4 bases at J, with 12 bases in the middle. CDR3 size: 14 residues. CDR3 nucleotides: TGTGCCAGCAGTGACCTAGGACAAGGCACTGAAGCTTTCTTT. This gives the protein CASSDLGQGTEAFF.

The CDR3 is CAISSTGDGAGELFF. CDR3 sequence (DNA): TGTGCCATCAGTTCTACAGGGGACGGAGCCGGGGAGCTGTTTTTT. The rearrangement uses TRBV10-3 and TRBJ2-2; 7 nucleotides line up with TRBD1. The CDR3 runs to 15 residues. The trim removed 5 bases at V and 6 bases at J, leaving 9 bases unmatched. CDR1 and CDR2 (germline): ENHRY, SYGVKD.